The sequence of this T cell receptor beta chain was determined in a study of beta chain features in type 1 diabetes. The entirety of the isolated RNA underwent reverse transcription, so expressed TCRB transcripts were sequenced. Sequencing used immunoSEQ multiplex PCR; TCRdb keeps in-frame clones, though not all of them. This sample has about 250,000 clones, with approximately 14% found just once. General observations from the study: Comparison showed that naive, central memory and Treg TCRB repertoires appeared more similar among patients than among healthy donors.

This clone was seen only a few times. Its target is unknown. The CDR3 extends over 14 amino acids. Germline-derived CDR1 and CDR2 are LGHNA and YSLEER. After removal of 5 bases from V and 8 bases from J, the junction contained 2 bases not matched to a gene. This clonotype originated in a woman in her thirties or forties in good health. The V call is TRBV4-3, the J call TRBJ2-2; 13 positions match TRBD2. Source material: naive CD4+ T cells from blood. The CDR3 loop reads CASSWTSGRGELFF. The CDR3 bases are TGCGCCAGCAGCTGGACTAGCGGGAGAGGGGAGCTGTTTTTT.